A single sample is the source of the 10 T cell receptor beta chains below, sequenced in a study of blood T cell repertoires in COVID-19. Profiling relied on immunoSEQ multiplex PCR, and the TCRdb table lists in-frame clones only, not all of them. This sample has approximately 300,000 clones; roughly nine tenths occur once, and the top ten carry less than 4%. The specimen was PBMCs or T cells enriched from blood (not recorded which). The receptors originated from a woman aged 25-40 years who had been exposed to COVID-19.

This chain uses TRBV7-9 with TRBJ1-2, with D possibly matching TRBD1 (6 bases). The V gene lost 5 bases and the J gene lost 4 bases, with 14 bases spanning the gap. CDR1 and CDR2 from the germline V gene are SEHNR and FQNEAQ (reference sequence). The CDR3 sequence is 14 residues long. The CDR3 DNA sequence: TGTGCCAGCAGCGCCGAAACAGGGTTCTATGGCTACACCTTC. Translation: CASSAETGFYGYTF.

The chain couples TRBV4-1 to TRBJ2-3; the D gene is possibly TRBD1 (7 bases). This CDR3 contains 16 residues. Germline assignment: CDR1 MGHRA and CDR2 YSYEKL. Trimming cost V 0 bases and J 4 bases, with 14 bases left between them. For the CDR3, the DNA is TGCGCCAGCAGCCAAGAGGGAGACAGGGAGGCAGATACGCAGTATTTT. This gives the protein CASSQEGDREADTQYF.

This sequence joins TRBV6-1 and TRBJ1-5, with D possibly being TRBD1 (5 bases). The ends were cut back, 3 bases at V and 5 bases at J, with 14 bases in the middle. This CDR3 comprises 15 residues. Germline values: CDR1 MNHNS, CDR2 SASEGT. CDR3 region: CASSDLGREDQPQHF. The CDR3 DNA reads TGTGCCAGCAGTGATTTAGGCAGGGAGGATCAGCCCCAGCATTTT.

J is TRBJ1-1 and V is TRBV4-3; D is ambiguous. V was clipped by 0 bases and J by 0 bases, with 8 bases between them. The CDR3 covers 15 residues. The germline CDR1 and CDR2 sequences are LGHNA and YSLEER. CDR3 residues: CASSQDGGLNTEAFF. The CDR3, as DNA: TGCGCCAGCAGCCAAGATGGAGGCCTGAACACTGAAGCTTTCTTT.

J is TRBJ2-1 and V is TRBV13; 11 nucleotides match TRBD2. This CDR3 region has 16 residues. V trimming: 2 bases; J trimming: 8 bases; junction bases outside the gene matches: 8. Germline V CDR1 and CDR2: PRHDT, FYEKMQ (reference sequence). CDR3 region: CASSLTSGGDGYEQFF. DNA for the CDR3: TGTGCCAGCAGCTTAACTAGCGGGGGCGATGGGTATGAGCAGTTCTTC.

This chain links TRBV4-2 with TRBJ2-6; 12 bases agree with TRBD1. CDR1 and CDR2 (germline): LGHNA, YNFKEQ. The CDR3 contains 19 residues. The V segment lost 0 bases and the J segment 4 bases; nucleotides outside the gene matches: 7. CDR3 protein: CASSQDRGQGARGANVLTF. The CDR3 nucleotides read TGTGCCAGCAGCCAAGATAGGGGACAGGGGGCGAGGGGGGCCAACGTCCTGACTTTC.

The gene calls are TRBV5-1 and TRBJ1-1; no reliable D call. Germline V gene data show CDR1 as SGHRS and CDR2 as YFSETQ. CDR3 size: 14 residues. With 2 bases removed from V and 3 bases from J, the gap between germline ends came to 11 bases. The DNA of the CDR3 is TGCGCCAGCAGCTTTCGGCGGGCGTACACTGAAGCTTTCTTT. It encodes CASSFRRAYTEAFF.

The CDR3 DNA sequence: TGTGCCAGCAGTTTCCTCAATAGGGACAGGGCGTTATCCGGGGAGCTGTTTTTT. Its translation: CASSFLNRDRALSGELFF. The chain couples TRBV27 to TRBJ2-2, with 9 bases aligning to TRBD1. J lost 6 bases, V lost 3 bases, and 14 bases had no gene match. Germline values: CDR1 MNHEY, CDR2 SMNVEV (reference sequence). The CDR3 has 18 amino acids.

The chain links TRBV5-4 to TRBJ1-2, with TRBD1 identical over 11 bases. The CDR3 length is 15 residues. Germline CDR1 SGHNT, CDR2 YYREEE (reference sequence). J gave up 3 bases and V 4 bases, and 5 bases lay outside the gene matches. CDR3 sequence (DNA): TGTGCCAGCAGCCACCGGACAGGGGGCGACTATGGCTACACCTTC. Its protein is CASSHRTGGDYGYTF. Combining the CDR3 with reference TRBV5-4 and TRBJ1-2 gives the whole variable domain ETGVTQSPTHLIKTRGQQVTLRCSSQSGHNTVSWYQQALGQGPQFIFQYYREEENGRGNFPPRFSGLQFPNYSSELNVNALELDDSALYLCASSHRTGGDYGYTFGSGTRLTVV.

The CDR3 sequence is CASTLGGQGTYGYTF. The CDR3 DNA sequence: TGCGCCAGCACCCTTGGGGGACAGGGGACCTATGGCTACACCTTC. This chain joins TRBV5-1 and TRBJ1-2; 10 bases align to TRBD1. Losses at the gene ends were 6 bases for V and 4 bases for J; bases not matched to a gene: 9. The germline CDR1 and CDR2 sequences are SGHRS and YFSETQ. The CDR3 length is 15 residues.